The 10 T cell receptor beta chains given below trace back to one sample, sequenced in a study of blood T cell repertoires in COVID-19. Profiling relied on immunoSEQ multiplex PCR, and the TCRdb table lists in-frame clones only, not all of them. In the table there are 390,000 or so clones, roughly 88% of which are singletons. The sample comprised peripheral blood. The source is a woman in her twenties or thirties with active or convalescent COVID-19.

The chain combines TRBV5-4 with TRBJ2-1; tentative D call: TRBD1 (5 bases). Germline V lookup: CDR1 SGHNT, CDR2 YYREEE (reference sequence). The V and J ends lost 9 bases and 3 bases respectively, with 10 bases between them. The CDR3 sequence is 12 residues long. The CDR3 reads CATAGLYNEQFF. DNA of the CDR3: TGTGCCACGGCAGGGCTCTACAATGAGCAGTTCTTC.

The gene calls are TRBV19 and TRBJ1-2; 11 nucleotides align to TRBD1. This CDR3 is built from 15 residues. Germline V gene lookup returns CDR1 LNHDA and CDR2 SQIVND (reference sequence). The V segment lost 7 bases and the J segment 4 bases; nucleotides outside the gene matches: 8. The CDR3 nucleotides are TGTGCCAGTACCCTTGGACAGGGGGCTTTCTATGGCTACACCTTC. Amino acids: CASTLGQGAFYGYTF. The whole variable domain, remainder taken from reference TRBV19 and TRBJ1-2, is DGGITQSPKYLFRKEGQNVTLSCEQNLNHDAMYWYRQDPGQGLRLIYYSQIVNDFQKGDIAEGYSVSREKKESFPLTVTSAQKNPTAFYLCASTLGQGAFYGYTFGSGTRLTVV.

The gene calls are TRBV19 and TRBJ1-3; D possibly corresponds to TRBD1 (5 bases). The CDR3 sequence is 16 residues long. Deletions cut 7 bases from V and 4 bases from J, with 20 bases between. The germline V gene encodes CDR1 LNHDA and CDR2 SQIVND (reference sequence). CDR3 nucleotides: TGTGCCAGTATCTCCGCGCGGGGGACGGGAGGAAACACCATATATTTT. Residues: CASISARGTGGNTIYF.

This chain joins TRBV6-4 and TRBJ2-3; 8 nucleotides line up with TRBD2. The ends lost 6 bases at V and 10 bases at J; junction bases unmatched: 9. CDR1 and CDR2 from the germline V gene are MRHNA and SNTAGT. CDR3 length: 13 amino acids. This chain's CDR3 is CASREGTSGPQYF. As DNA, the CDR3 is TGTGCCAGCAGAGAGGGGACTAGTGGTCCGCAGTATTTT.

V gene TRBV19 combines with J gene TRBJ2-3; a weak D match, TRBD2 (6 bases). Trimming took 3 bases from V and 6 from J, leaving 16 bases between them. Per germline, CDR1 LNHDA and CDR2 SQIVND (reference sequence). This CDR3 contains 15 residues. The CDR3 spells CASSMDSGQWDTQYF. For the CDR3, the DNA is TGTGCCAGTAGTATGGATAGCGGCCAATGGGATACGCAGTATTTT.

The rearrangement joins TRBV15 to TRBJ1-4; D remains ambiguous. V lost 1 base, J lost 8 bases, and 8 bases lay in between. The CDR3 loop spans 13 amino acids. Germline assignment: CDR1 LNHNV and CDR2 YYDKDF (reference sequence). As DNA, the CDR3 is TGTGCCACCAGCAGAGGGGGAGGCGAAAAACTGTTTTTT. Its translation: CATSRGGGEKLFF.

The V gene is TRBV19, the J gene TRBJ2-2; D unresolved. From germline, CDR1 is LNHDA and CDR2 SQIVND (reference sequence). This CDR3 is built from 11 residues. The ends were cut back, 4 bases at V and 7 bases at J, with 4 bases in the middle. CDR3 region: CASSNLGELFF. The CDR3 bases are TGTGCCAGTAGTAATCTCGGGGAGCTGTTTTTT. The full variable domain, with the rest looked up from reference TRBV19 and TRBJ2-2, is DGGITQSPKYLFRKEGQNVTLSCEQNLNHDAMYWYRQDPGQGLRLIYYSQIVNDFQKGDIAEGYSVSREKKESFPLTVTSAQKNPTAFYLCASSNLGELFFGEGSRLTVL.

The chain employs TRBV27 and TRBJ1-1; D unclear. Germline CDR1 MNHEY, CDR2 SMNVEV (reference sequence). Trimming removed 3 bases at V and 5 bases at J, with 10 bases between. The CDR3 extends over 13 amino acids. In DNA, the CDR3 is TGTGCCAGCAGTTTGGCAGGAAGAACTGAAGCTTTCTTT. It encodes CASSLAGRTEAFF.

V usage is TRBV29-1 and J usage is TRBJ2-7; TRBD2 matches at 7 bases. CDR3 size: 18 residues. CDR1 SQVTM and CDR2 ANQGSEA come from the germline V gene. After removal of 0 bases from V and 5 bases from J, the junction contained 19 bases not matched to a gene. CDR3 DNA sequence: TGCAGCGTTGAAGAGGATCGTTTGGGGGGGACCTTGCGCAACGAGCAGTACTTC. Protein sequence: CSVEEDRLGGTLRNEQYF.

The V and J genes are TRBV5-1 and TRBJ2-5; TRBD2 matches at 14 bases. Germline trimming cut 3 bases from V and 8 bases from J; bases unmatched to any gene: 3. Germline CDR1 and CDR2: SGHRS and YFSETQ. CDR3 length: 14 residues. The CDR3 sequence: CASSSGLAGDTQYF. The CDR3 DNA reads TGCGCCAGCAGCTCGGGACTAGCGGGAGACACCCAGTACTTC.